This is a list of T cell receptor beta chains from one sample in a study of T cells after yellow fever vaccination. TCRdb reanalysed the 5' RACE reads using MiXCR and keeps one entry per CDR3 protein. The sample includes around 320,000 distinct CDR3 sequences, around 9.3% of them seen just once. The specimen comprised CD4+ T cells sorted from PBMCs, sampled 5 days after the yellow fever booster vaccination. The receptors here all came from a man between 18 and 35 years old who received the YFV17D yellow fever vaccine. Each CDR3 is given with its conserved first and last residue. Fields, in order: V gene, D gene, clone size, CDR3 length, J gene, CDR3 DNA, CDR3 protein. D genes are given only for firm matches. For some rows the clone size is stated as once, few or many, or as a class when expanded; others skip it.

v_call: TRBV5-5; d_call: TRBD1; clone_size: NA; cdr3_length: 15; j_call: TRBJ1-1; cdr3_nt: TGTGCCAGCAGCTCGAGGACAGGGGGGGACACTGAAGCTTTCTTT; cdr3_aa: CASSSRTGGDTEAFF
v_call: TRBV2; d_call: NA; clone_size: NA; cdr3_length: 15; j_call: TRBJ1-5; cdr3_nt: TGTGCCAGCAGTGAAGTGGGGGCCTTGGGTCAGCCCCAGCATTTT; cdr3_aa: CASSEVGALGQPQHF
v_call: TRBV6-5; d_call: NA; clone_size: few; cdr3_length: 14; j_call: TRBJ2-7; cdr3_nt: TGTGCCAGCAGTTCCCCCGGGACACTTTACGAGCAGTACTTC; cdr3_aa: CASSSPGTLYEQYF
v_call: TRBV24-1; d_call: NA; clone_size: NA; cdr3_length: 13; j_call: TRBJ2-7; cdr3_nt: TGTGCCACCAGTGAGGGGTCAGGATACGAGCAGTACTTC; cdr3_aa: CATSEGSGYEQYF
v_call: TRBV18; d_call: NA; clone_size: once; cdr3_length: 17; j_call: TRBJ2-5; cdr3_nt: TGTGCCAGCTCACCACCAGATACCGGCCGGTACCAAGAGACCCAGTACTTC; cdr3_aa: CASSPPDTGRYQETQYF
v_call: TRBV5-6; d_call: NA; clone_size: NA; cdr3_length: 16; j_call: TRBJ2-7; cdr3_nt: TGTGCCAGCAGCTTCGGTGGGGACCCATACTCCTACGAGCAGTACTTC; cdr3_aa: CASSFGGDPYSYEQYF
v_call: TRBV15; d_call: TRBD2; clone_size: many; cdr3_length: 17; j_call: TRBJ2-7; cdr3_nt: TGTGCCACCAGCAGAGATCTGAGAGTAGCGGGGACGGGGGAGCAGTACTTC; cdr3_aa: CATSRDLRVAGTGEQYF
v_call: TRBV19; d_call: NA; clone_size: NA; cdr3_length: 15; j_call: TRBJ1-1; cdr3_nt: TGTGCCAGTATCACCCTCGGGGGGCGCGTAACTGAAGCTTTCTTT; cdr3_aa: CASITLGGRVTEAFF
v_call: TRBV12-3/TRBV12-4; d_call: NA; clone_size: few; cdr3_length: 15; j_call: TRBJ2-2; cdr3_nt: TGTGCCAGCACAGGACGGTGGGGCCACACCGGGGAGCTGTTTTTT; cdr3_aa: CASTGRWGHTGELFF
v_call: TRBV6-5; d_call: NA; clone_size: NA; cdr3_length: 15; j_call: TRBJ2-1; cdr3_nt: TGTGCCAGCAGTTACTCGTACAGGACCAACAATGAGCAGTTCTTC; cdr3_aa: CASSYSYRTNNEQFF
v_call: TRBV7-9; d_call: NA; clone_size: many; cdr3_length: 13; j_call: TRBJ2-1; cdr3_nt: TGTGCCAGCAGCCTACACGGTATCGACGAGCAGTTCTTC; cdr3_aa: CASSLHGIDEQFF
v_call: TRBV12-5; d_call: NA; clone_size: many; cdr3_length: 13; j_call: TRBJ2-3; cdr3_nt: TGTGCTAGTGGTTCGTCGGGGACAGATACGCAGTATTTT; cdr3_aa: CASGSSGTDTQYF
v_call: TRBV7-2; d_call: NA; clone_size: NA; cdr3_length: 12; j_call: TRBJ2-3; cdr3_nt: TGTGCCGGGGGGGGGCTCACAGATTCGCAGTATTTT; cdr3_aa: CAGGGLTDSQYF
v_call: TRBV7-8; d_call: TRBD1; clone_size: NA; cdr3_length: 13; j_call: TRBJ2-1; cdr3_nt: TGTGCCAGCAGCCTGGACAGGGGGCGTAAGCAGTTCTTC; cdr3_aa: CASSLDRGRKQFF
v_call: TRBV4-2; d_call: TRBD1; clone_size: few; cdr3_length: 16; j_call: TRBJ2-5; cdr3_nt: TGTGCCAGCAAAACATGGCAGGGGGCGTTGGGAGAGACCCAGTACTTC; cdr3_aa: CASKTWQGALGETQYF
v_call: TRBV5-6; d_call: NA; clone_size: many; cdr3_length: 14; j_call: TRBJ2-1; cdr3_nt: TGTGCCAGCAGCTTGAGGGATTATGCCCTAAGAGCGTTCTTC; cdr3_aa: CASSLRDYALRAFF
v_call: TRBV6-5; d_call: NA; clone_size: NA; cdr3_length: 15; j_call: TRBJ1-2; cdr3_nt: TGTGCCAGCAGAACCGCGGACAGTACTAACTATGGCTACACCTTC; cdr3_aa: CASRTADSTNYGYTF
v_call: TRBV11-2; d_call: TRBD2; clone_size: few; cdr3_length: 15; j_call: TRBJ2-1; cdr3_nt: TGTGCCAGCAGCTCACTAGCGGGGGGACACAATGAGCAGTTCTTC; cdr3_aa: CASSSLAGGHNEQFF
v_call: TRBV7-9; d_call: TRBD1; clone_size: many; cdr3_length: 16; j_call: TRBJ1-1; cdr3_nt: TGTGCCAGCAGCGCCCATGGGGACAGGGGTATCACTGAAGCTTTCTTT; cdr3_aa: CASSAHGDRGITEAFF
v_call: TRBV27; d_call: NA; clone_size: few; cdr3_length: 19; j_call: TRBJ1-4; cdr3_nt: TGTGCCAGCAGTCCCCGGGGTCCGAGCAACTTTGCAACTAATGAAAAACTGTTTTTT; cdr3_aa: CASSPRGPSNFATNEKLFF
v_call: TRBV5-1; d_call: TRBD2; clone_size: few; cdr3_length: 19; j_call: TRBJ2-7; cdr3_nt: TGCGCCAGCAGCTCCCACCCCGGGAGGGGCGCGGGGGGCACCTACGAGCAGTACTTC; cdr3_aa: CASSSHPGRGAGGTYEQYF
v_call: TRBV3-1; d_call: NA; clone_size: few; cdr3_length: 14; j_call: TRBJ1-1; cdr3_nt: TGTGCCAGCAGCCAAGAGGTAGAGGGCACTGAAGCTTTCTTT; cdr3_aa: CASSQEVEGTEAFF
v_call: TRBV30; d_call: TRBD2; clone_size: NA; cdr3_length: 15; j_call: TRBJ2-3; cdr3_nt: TGTGCCTGGAAAGGCCTAGCGGGGGACACAGATACGCAGTATTTT; cdr3_aa: CAWKGLAGDTDTQYF
v_call: TRBV5-8; d_call: TRBD2; clone_size: few; cdr3_length: 18; j_call: TRBJ2-5; cdr3_nt: TGTGCCAGCAGCTGGCCGGGGGTACTAGCGGGGGGCCAAGAGACCCAGTACTTC; cdr3_aa: CASSWPGVLAGGQETQYF
v_call: TRBV6-2/TRBV6-3; d_call: NA; clone_size: few; cdr3_length: 11; j_call: TRBJ2-1; cdr3_nt: TGTGCCAGCAGTTACCTTCGGGAGCAGTTCTTC; cdr3_aa: CASSYLREQFF
v_call: TRBV24-1; d_call: TRBD1; clone_size: NA; cdr3_length: 15; j_call: TRBJ2-6; cdr3_nt: TGTGCCACCGGGACAGGCTTCGGAGGGGCCAACGTCCTGACTTTC; cdr3_aa: CATGTGFGGANVLTF